Below, one T cell receptor (beta chain) is given with its context. Its specificity is unknown. The data stem from a study of graft-versus-host responses after intestinal transplantation. The wider study: Multivisceral, liver-intestinal, or isolated intestinal transplants were received by the recipients. Induction using anti-thymocyte globulin, followed by tacrolimus and steroids for 2 to 4 years, was given to all recipients. General study results and limits: Individuals carrying graft-donor T cell macrochimerism showed high graft-versus-host to host-versus-graft clonal ratios in allografts. The marrow of recipients harbored GvH clones, and ileum or blood showed some of them first.

The CDR3 consists of 14 residues. The germline gives CDR1 LNHDA, CDR2 SQIVND (reference sequence). The germline V and J ends were trimmed by 6 bases and 5 bases, with 16 bases remaining between them. Assay: immunoSEQ multiplex PCR; the TCRdb copy retains only in-frame clones and omits some. Here the sample spans tens of thousands of clones, 75% to 90% being singletons. The sequenced sample was unstimulated CD4+ T cells sorted from spleen or lymph node cells, obtained before transplant. The rearrangement links TRBV19 to TRBJ1-2; the D gene is possibly TRBD1 (6 bases). The source is a human donor who was the organ donor for an intestinal transplant. CDR3 nucleotides: TGTGCCAGTAGGCGAGAAATGACAGGTTATGGCTACACCTTC. Protein: CASRREMTGYGYTF.